Here is one TCR beta chain with its context. Antigen specificity is unknown. This sample is part of a study of identical twins. Notes on the study in general: The more abundant beta clonotypes in cord blood had fewer insertions, and memory repertoires did not show this.

TCRdb independently ran MiXCR on the 5' RACE reads; one entry per CDR3 protein. Of some 790,000 distinct CDR3 sequences listed, around a sixth are singletons. The V and J ends lost 1 base and 8 bases respectively, with 21 bases between them. From germline, CDR1 is LGHDT and CDR2 YNNKEL (reference sequence). This CDR3 contains 17 residues. These data also featured in a second study, about T cells expressing NK-cell markers. This second study says: Among the experiments, several used an anti-gamma-delta TCR antibody to restrict sorting to alpha-beta TCR T cells. The leading position in the CD3+CD56-NKG2C+ fraction of several donors also went to these clonotypes.

The material sequenced was PBMCs. The chain carries TRBV3-1 and TRBJ2-1; D not resolved. This sequence was found in a woman aged 18-30 years in good health. The CDR3 DNA reads TGTGCCAGCAGCCAAGGATTGGGAAAGGGTCAAAGTCATGAGCAGTTCTTC. Its translation: CASSQGLGKGQSHEQFF.